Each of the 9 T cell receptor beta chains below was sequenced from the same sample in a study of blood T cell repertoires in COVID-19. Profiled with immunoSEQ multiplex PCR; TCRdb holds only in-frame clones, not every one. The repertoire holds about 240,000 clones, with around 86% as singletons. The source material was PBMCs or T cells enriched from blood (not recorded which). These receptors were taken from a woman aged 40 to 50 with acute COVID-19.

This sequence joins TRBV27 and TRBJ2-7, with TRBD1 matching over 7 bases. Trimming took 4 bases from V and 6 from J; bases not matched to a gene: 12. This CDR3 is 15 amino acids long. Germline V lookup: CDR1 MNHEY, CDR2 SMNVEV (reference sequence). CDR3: CASSSTPTGSGEQYF. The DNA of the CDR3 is TGTGCCAGCAGTTCGACCCCGACAGGGTCAGGCGAGCAGTACTTC.

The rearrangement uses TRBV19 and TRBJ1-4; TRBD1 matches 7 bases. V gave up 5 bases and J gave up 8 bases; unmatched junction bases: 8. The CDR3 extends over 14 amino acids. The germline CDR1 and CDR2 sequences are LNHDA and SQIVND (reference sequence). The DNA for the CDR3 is TGTGCCAGTAGTCTGACAGGGTTCGGAGAAAAACTGTTTTTT. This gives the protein CASSLTGFGEKLFF.

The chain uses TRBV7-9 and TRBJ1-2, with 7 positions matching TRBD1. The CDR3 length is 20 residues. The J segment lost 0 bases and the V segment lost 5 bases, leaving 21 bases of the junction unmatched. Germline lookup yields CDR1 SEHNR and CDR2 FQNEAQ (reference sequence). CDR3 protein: CASSKHFLRQGANTNYGYTF. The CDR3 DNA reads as TGTGCCAGCAGCAAACACTTTTTAAGACAGGGCGCGAATACTAACTATGGCTACACCTTC.

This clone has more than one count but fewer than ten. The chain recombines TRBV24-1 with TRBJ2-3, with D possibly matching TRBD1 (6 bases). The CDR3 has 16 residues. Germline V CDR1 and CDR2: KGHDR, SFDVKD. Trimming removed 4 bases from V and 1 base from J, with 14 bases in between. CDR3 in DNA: TGTGCCACCAGTGACACACAGGGTTTTCGCACAGATACGCAGTATTTT. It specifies CATSDTQGFRTDTQYF.

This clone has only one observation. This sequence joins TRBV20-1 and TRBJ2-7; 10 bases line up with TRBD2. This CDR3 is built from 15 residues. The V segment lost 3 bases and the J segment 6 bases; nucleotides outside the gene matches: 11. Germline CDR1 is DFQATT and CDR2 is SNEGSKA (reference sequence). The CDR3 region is CSASGLAEEYSEQYF. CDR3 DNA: TGCAGTGCTAGTGGACTAGCGGAGGAGTATTCCGAGCAGTACTTC.

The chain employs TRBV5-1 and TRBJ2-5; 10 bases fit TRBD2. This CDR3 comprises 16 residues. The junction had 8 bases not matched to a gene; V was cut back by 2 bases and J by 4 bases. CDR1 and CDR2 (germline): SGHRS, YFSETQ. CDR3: CASSFGAGGPRETQYF. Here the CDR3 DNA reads TGCGCCAGCAGCTTTGGAGCGGGAGGGCCAAGAGAGACCCAGTACTTC.

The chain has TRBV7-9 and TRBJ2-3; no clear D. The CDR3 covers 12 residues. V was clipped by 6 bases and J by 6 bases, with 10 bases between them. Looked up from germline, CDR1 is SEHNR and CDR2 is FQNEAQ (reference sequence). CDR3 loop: CASSTEADTQYF. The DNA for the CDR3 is TGTGCCAGCAGTACCGAGGCGGATACGCAGTATTTT. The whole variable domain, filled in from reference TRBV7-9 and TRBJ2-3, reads DTGVSQNPRHKITKRGQNVTFRCDPISEHNRLYWYRQTLGQGPEFLTYFQNEAQLEKSRLLSDRFSAERPKGSFSTLEIQRTEQGDSAMYLCASSTEADTQYFGPGTRLTVL.

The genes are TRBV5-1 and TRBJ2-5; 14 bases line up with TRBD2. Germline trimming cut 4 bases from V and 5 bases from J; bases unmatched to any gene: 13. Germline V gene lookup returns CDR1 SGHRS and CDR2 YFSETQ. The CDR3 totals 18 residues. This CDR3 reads CASSRGQTSGRAVETQYF. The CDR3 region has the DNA TGCGCCAGCAGCCGTGGACAGACTAGCGGGAGGGCCGTTGAGACCCAGTACTTC.

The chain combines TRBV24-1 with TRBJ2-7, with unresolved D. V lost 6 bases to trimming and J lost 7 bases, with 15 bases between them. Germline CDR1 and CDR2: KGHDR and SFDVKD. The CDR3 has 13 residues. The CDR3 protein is CATSSTTPGEQYF. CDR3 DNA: TGTGCCACCAGTTCCACGACCCCGGGTGAGCAGTACTTC.